This T cell receptor beta chain appears in the sequencing data of a study of blood T cell repertoires in COVID-19 (TCRdb year 2020). In terms of the full investigation: Samples from collaborators originated in the United States, Italy and Spain and spanned both the acute and convalescent phases of COVID-19. The material from the prospective study consisted of cDNA or gDNA derived from T cells, B-cell-depleted T cells, or PBMCs. Subjects who had been exposed to COVID-19, were actively infected with it, or had recovered from it provided the deeply sampled blood TCRbeta repertoires that made up the dataset. The repertoires were made available in a free public database intended to serve as a resource for research on the immune response to SARS-CoV-2. The samples were drawn from two sources: the first 160 participants of the ongoing ImmuneRACE study, and over 950 subjects contributed by 6 global collaborators. The sample metadata nearly always contained a de-identified subject ID, COVID-19 status, age in years and sex. Where available, HLA class I and class II types were obtained from metadata supplied by the sample provider rather than from assay-based typing. Study-wide conclusions, independent of this receptor: Clinical and demographic metadata were provided uncurated, with the amount varying by source and participant.

The immunoSEQ Assay, a bias-controlled multiplex PCR, was used to amplify TCRbeta CDR3 regions from genomic DNA. Under the source paper's analysis protocol: The number of nucleated cells in each sample was estimated by amplification of reference gene primers within the assay. Sequence reads were collapsed and filtered to measure the absolute abundance of every unique TCRbeta CDR3 rearrangement. Productive Simpson clonality was computed per sample as the square root of Simpson's diversity index over productive rearrangements. Imported from immuneACCESS, the table was reduced by TCRdb to in-frame sequences with V and J called. These copies leave out some clones; in studies compared against another copy, an unresolved V gene accounts for under half, and the cause of the remainder is not known. Clone size and V and J calls were adopted from that table, with D and trimming inferred from the DNA. This sample has roughly 250,000 clones in its table, and 79% of those were observed once. Around 4.1% of the sample is held by the ten biggest clonotypes.

Whole blood was collected in K2EDTA tubes by collaborating institutions according to the institutions' own protocols. For TCRbeta analysis, collaborators shipped samples as frozen whole blood, isolated PBMCs, or DNA extracted from either of those sample types. V is clipped by 0 bases and J by 7 bases, and the sequence between their germline boundaries is 10 bases long. The CDR3, cysteine through phenylalanine, is 13 amino acids long. The sequence is cut down to CDR3 DNA, 39 bases in frame from base 1. Sequences MGHRA (CDR1) and YSYEKL (CDR2) are obtained from the germline V gene. The count of this clone is one. Which antigen it targets is not known. Per-base quality was not reported, and no clone a single base away is much larger than it.

The clonotype originates from a woman between 40 and 50 years old with active or convalescent COVID-19. The rearrangement combines TRBV4-1 with TRBJ2-7, with an unclear D gene assignment. Sample: peripheral blood. The DNA sequence is as follows: TGCGCCAGCAGCCAAGAAGTACTCTTGGAGCAGTACTTC. Translated, this gives CASSQEVLLEQYF.